The 31 T cell receptor beta chains given below trace back to one sample, sequenced in a study of blood T cell repertoires in COVID-19. The protocol was immunoSEQ multiplex PCR, while the TCRdb copy is restricted to in-frame clones and leaves out a portion. The table lists roughly 130,000 clones, more than 60% of them singletons, with approximately 14% in the top ten. Material for sequencing was peripheral blood. The receptors here all came from a man at least 80 years old with acute or convalescent COVID-19.

The V call is TRBV20-1, the J call TRBJ2-7, with TRBD1 matching over 7 bases. This CDR3 is built from 11 residues. CDR1 is DFQATT, CDR2 SNEGSKA, per germline (reference sequence). Trimming took 7 bases from V and 5 from J; bases not matched to a gene: 5. In nucleotides, the CDR3 is TGCAGTGTACGACAGGGTAACGAGCAGTACTTC. Its protein is CSVRQGNEQYF.

This chain joins TRBV18 and TRBJ2-3; D may be TRBD1 (5 bases). Germline V CDR1 and CDR2: KGHSH, LQKENI. CDR3 size: 15 residues. Trimming removed 3 bases from V and 0 bases from J, with 10 bases in between. DNA for the CDR3: TGTGCCAGCTCACCGACAGAAATCAGCACAGATACGCAGTATTTT. As protein: CASSPTEISTDTQYF.

The chain is built from TRBV6-1 and TRBJ2-7, with D perhaps TRBD2 (5 bases). Trimming left V 2 bases short and J 6 bases short, with 5 bases between. Germline CDR1 is MNHNS and CDR2 is SASEGT. The CDR3 consists of 11 residues. CDR3 nucleotides: TGTGCCAGCAGTGAAAGCGGCGAGCAGTACTTC. It codes for CASSESGEQYF.

This rearrangement joins TRBV7-9 to TRBJ2-3; D unresolved. The V end lost 5 bases, the J end lost 3 bases, and 3 bases lay between the germline ends. Looked up from germline, CDR1 is SEHNR and CDR2 is FQNEAQ (reference sequence). The CDR3 length is 11 residues. The CDR3: CASSPTDTQYF. The DNA of the CDR3 is TGTGCCAGCAGCCCGACAGATACGCAGTATTTT. Looking up the rest from reference TRBV7-9 and TRBJ2-3 gives the full variable domain: DTGVSQNPRHKITKRGQNVTFRCDPISEHNRLYWYRQTLGQGPEFLTYFQNEAQLEKSRLLSDRFSAERPKGSFSTLEIQRTEQGDSAMYLCASSPTDTQYFGPGTRLTVL.

This sequence joins TRBV9 and TRBJ2-7, with TRBD1 matching over 7 bases. Trimming took 3 bases from V and 2 from J; bases not matched to a gene: 5. Germline loops: CDR1 SGDLS, CDR2 YYNGEE. The CDR3 loop spans 14 amino acids. CDR3 sequence (DNA): TGTGCCAGCAGCGCGACAGGGATACCCTACGAGCAGTACTTC. It codes for CASSATGIPYEQYF.

V and J are TRBV19 and TRBJ2-3, with TRBD1 matching 10 bases. CDR3 length: 13 amino acids. V was pared by 9 bases and J by 5 bases, with 5 bases of the junction left unmatched. CDR1 is LNHDA and CDR2 is SQIVND in the germline V gene (reference sequence). The CDR3 bases are TGTGCCAGCCGGGACAGGGGACTAGATACGCAGTATTTT. It specifies CASRDRGLDTQYF.

This chain connects TRBV27 to TRBJ2-3; possibly TRBD2 for D (6 bases). V gave up 10 bases and J gave up 1 base, with 12 bases separating them. The germline V gene encodes CDR1 MNHEY and CDR2 SMNVEV (reference sequence). CDR3 length: 13 residues. This CDR3 reads CATNPGGTDTQYF. The CDR3 region has the DNA TGTGCCACCAACCCGGGGGGCACAGATACGCAGTATTTT.

The gene calls are TRBV18 and TRBJ2-4; D is unclear. CDR1 is KGHSH and CDR2 is LQKENI in the germline V gene. Trimming pared 6 bases from V and 5 bases from J, leaving 14 bases between. The CDR3 sequence is 14 residues long. The CDR3: CASSLQVQENIQYF. The CDR3 nucleotides read TGTGCCAGCTCTCTTCAGGTGCAGGAAAACATTCAGTACTTC.

The genes are TRBV11-3 and TRBJ2-7; TRBD1 is a possible D gene (6 bases). This CDR3 has 15 residues. Looked up from germline, CDR1 is SGHNT and CDR2 is YENEEA. V lost 1 base, J lost 6 bases, and 16 bases lay in between. As DNA, the CDR3 is TGTGCCAGCAGCTTAGGTGGCCAGGGGAGTAGCGAGCAGTACTTC. Its protein product is CASSLGGQGSSEQYF.

This clone was detected a few times. This chain connects TRBV24-1 to TRBJ2-7; 7 bases line up with TRBD1. This CDR3 comprises 15 residues. Germline loops: CDR1 KGHDR, CDR2 SFDVKD. Germline trimming cut 2 bases from V and 2 bases from J; bases unmatched to any gene: 5. CDR3 loop: CATSDSGTAAYEQYF. The CDR3, as DNA: TGTGCCACCAGTGATTCCGGGACAGCTGCCTACGAGCAGTACTTC.

This rearrangement joins TRBV7-9 to TRBJ2-1, with 12 bases that match TRBD2. V was clipped by 7 bases and J by 6 bases; unmatched bases: 7. The CDR3 covers 15 residues. CDR1 and CDR2 (germline): SEHNR, FQNEAQ (reference sequence). The CDR3 coding sequence is TGTGCCAGCAACCCACCTAGCGGGGGGGCCAATGAGCAGTTCTTC. It encodes CASNPPSGGANEQFF.

This clone was counted only a few times. This chain uses TRBV29-1 with TRBJ2-5; TRBD2 matches at 10 bases. Germline V gene sequence: CDR1 SQVTM, CDR2 ANQGSEA. This CDR3 has 16 residues. J was trimmed by 3 bases and V by 0 bases; bases with no gene match: 7. CDR3 loop: CSVEDQRGGPKETQYF. CDR3 in DNA: TGCAGCGTTGAAGATCAGCGGGGGGGCCCCAAAGAGACCCAGTACTTC.

This chain uses TRBV15 with TRBJ1-5; D is perhaps TRBD1 (5 bases). Germline CDR1 LNHNV, CDR2 YYDKDF (reference sequence). This CDR3 has 12 amino acids. V shed 9 bases and J shed 5 bases, with 11 bases lying between them. CDR3 nucleotide sequence: TGTGCCACGGGACTTGGGTATCAGCCCCAGCATTTT. This codes for CATGLGYQPQHF. The entire variable domain, with the rest obtained from reference TRBV15 and TRBJ1-5, is as follows: DAMVIQNPRYQVTQFGKPVTLSCSQTLNHNVMYWYQQKSSQAPKLLFHYYDKDFNNEADTPDNFQSRRPNTSFCFLDIRSPGLGDTAMYLCATGLGYQPQHFGDGTRLSIL.

This chain connects TRBV7-8 to TRBJ2-1; TRBD2 matches at 9 bases. Per germline, CDR1 SGHVS and CDR2 FQNEAQ. With V trimmed by 5 bases and J by 9 bases, 14 bases remained unmatched. CDR3 length equals 16 residues. This CDR3 reads CASSPQPGLASGEQFF. As DNA, the CDR3 is TGTGCCAGCAGCCCTCAACCGGGACTAGCCTCTGGTGAGCAGTTCTTC.

The chain couples TRBV6-6 to TRBJ2-5, with D possibly being TRBD2 (7 bases). This CDR3 has 15 amino acids. Trimming took 4 bases from V and 3 from J, leaving 15 bases between them. CDR1 and CDR2 from the germline V gene are MNHNY and SVGAGI (reference sequence). The CDR3 sequence: CASSWGGGVKETQYF. The CDR3 DNA sequence: TGTGCCAGCAGTTGGGGAGGGGGGGTTAAAGAGACCCAGTACTTC.

This chain joins TRBV6-5 and TRBJ1-3; D gene unclear. In germline, CDR1 is MNHEY, CDR2 SVGAGI. This CDR3 is 16 amino acids long. The ends were cut back, 0 bases at V and 0 bases at J, with 9 bases in the middle. The CDR3 nucleotides read TGTGCCAGCAGTTACTCGAGCAAGATCTCTGGAAACACCATATATTTT. This translates into CASSYSSKISGNTIYF.

This chain links TRBV27 with TRBJ1-2, with D perhaps matching TRBD1 (6 bases). This CDR3 spans 17 amino acids. Germline V CDR1 and CDR2: MNHEY, SMNVEV (reference sequence). V was clipped by 4 bases and J by 4 bases, with 22 bases between them. For the CDR3, the DNA is TGTGCCAGCAGTTGGGGGGGAGGGGGACCGAAATCCTATGGCTACACCTTC. It yields the protein CASSWGGGGPKSYGYTF.

This sequence joins TRBV14 and TRBJ2-2; possible D gene TRBD1, 5 bases. This CDR3 contains 16 residues. The V and J ends lost 2 bases and 1 base respectively, with 11 bases between them. CDR1 is SGHDN and CDR2 is FVKESK in the germline V gene. The DNA of the CDR3 is TGTGCCAGCAGCCAAATAATAACAGGGAACACCGGGGAGCTGTTTTTT. Encoded protein: CASSQIITGNTGELFF.

CDR3 DNA: TGTGCCAGCAGTTACGTCCCGCAGCCCCAGCATTTT. Protein sequence: CASSYVPQPQHF. J is TRBJ1-5 and V is TRBV6-6; unclear D gene. The germline gives CDR1 MNHNY, CDR2 SVGAGI (reference sequence). This CDR3 comprises 12 residues. V dropped 2 bases and J dropped 7 bases, with 6 bases sitting between them.

The J gene is TRBJ1-4, the V gene TRBV14, with no clear D. This CDR3 region has 14 residues. Trimming took off 2 bases at V and 7 bases at J, with 11 bases between the two ends. The germline V gene encodes CDR1 SGHDN and CDR2 FVKESK. The CDR3: CASSQMSTVEKLFF. DNA of the CDR3: TGTGCCAGCAGCCAAATGAGTACGGTTGAAAAACTGTTTTTT. Based on the CDR3 plus reference TRBV14 and TRBJ1-4, the full variable domain is EAGVTQFPSHSVIEKGQTVTLRCDPISGHDNLYWYRRVMGKEIKFLLHFVKESKQDESGMPNNRFLAERTGGTYSTLKVQPAELEDSGVYFCASSQMSTVEKLFFGSGTQLSVL.

J is TRBJ2-4 and V is TRBV11-2, with D possibly being TRBD1 (6 bases). Looked up from germline, CDR1 is SGHAT and CDR2 is FQNNGV. Trimming removed 0 bases from V and 1 base from J, with 13 bases in between. The CDR3 runs to 17 residues. This chain's CDR3 is CASSLDHRVVAKNIQYF. The CDR3 DNA reads TGTGCCAGCAGCTTAGACCACAGGGTCGTTGCCAAAAACATTCAGTACTTC.

The chain carries TRBV28 and TRBJ2-5, with 8 bases that match TRBD2. The V gene's germline CDR1 is MDHEN and CDR2 SYDVKM. This CDR3 has 13 residues. With V trimmed by 6 bases and J by 7 bases, 7 bases remained unmatched. The CDR3 loop is CASSPGGEVTQYF. DNA of the CDR3: TGTGCCAGCAGCCCCGGGGGGGAGGTGACCCAGTACTTC.

This clone was observed a few times. V usage is TRBV11-2 and J usage is TRBJ2-3, with D possibly TRBD1 on 5 matching bases. The germline V gene has CDR1 SGHAT and CDR2 FQNNGV. The CDR3 is 13 residues long. Trimming stripped 3 bases from V and 6 bases from J, with 10 bases between. The CDR3 sequence is CASSLGRRDTQYF. CDR3 in DNA: TGTGCCAGCAGCTTGGGGCGCAGGGATACGCAGTATTTT.

This clone has a single count. The V gene is TRBV19, the J gene TRBJ2-1, with no clear D. V lost 6 bases and J 7 bases, leaving 19 bases between the germline ends. Looked up from germline, CDR1 is LNHDA and CDR2 is SQIVND (reference sequence). The CDR3 has 15 amino acids. CDR3 nucleotide sequence: TGTGCCAGTAGGATCTCCGGGTCCCCTCGAAATGAGCAGTTCTTC. Encoded protein: CASRISGSPRNEQFF. The full variable domain, completed using reference TRBV19 and TRBJ2-1, is DGGITQSPKYLFRKEGQNVTLSCEQNLNHDAMYWYRQDPGQGLRLIYYSQIVNDFQKGDIAEGYSVSREKKESFPLTVTSAQKNPTAFYLCASRISGSPRNEQFFGPGTRLTVL.

The V gene is TRBV6-2 or TRBV6-3, the J gene TRBJ2-5; 12 bases align to TRBD2. Unmatched junction bases numbered 7, after V lost 4 bases and J lost 4 bases. From germline, CDR1 is MNHEY and CDR2 SVGEGT. The length of the CDR3 is 16 residues. The DNA of the CDR3 is TGTGCCAGCAGTTTCCGACTAGCGGGGGACCCAGAGACCCAGTACTTC. Residues: CASSFRLAGDPETQYF.

V is TRBV19 and J is TRBJ1-1; D perhaps matches TRBD1 (6 bases). Deletions cut 4 bases from V and 6 bases from J, with 12 bases between. The germline CDR1 and CDR2 sequences are LNHDA and SQIVND (reference sequence). CDR3 length equals 13 residues. The CDR3 region has the DNA TGTGCCAGTAGTAACAGGGTGGGGGCTGAAGCTTTCTTT. It yields the protein CASSNRVGAEAFF.

The chain carries TRBV24-1 and TRBJ2-1; D possibly corresponds to TRBD2 (5 bases). The CDR3 sequence is 13 residues long. The V end lost 4 bases, the J end lost 9 bases, and 12 bases lay between the germline ends. The germline CDR1 and CDR2 sequences are KGHDR and SFDVKD. The CDR3 protein is CATSDRDRGEQFF. CDR3 in DNA: TGTGCCACCAGTGACCGCGATCGGGGTGAGCAGTTCTTC.

V gene TRBV30 combines with J gene TRBJ1-2; D is perhaps TRBD1 (5 bases). Germline assignment: CDR1 GTSNPN and CDR2 SVGIG (reference sequence). V shed 3 bases and J shed 8 bases, with 16 bases lying between them. The CDR3 has 13 amino acids. As DNA, the CDR3 is TGTGCCTGGAGCATGTTTCAGGGTAGCGGCTACACCTTC. Its protein product is CAWSMFQGSGYTF. Drawing the rest from reference TRBV30 and TRBJ1-2, the complete variable domain is SQTIHQWPATLVQPVGSPLSLECTVEGTSNPNLYWYRQAAGRGLQLLFYSVGIGQISSEVPQNLSASRPQDRQFILSSKKLLLSDSGFYLCAWSMFQGSGYTFGSGTRLTVV.

V and J are TRBV5-6 and TRBJ2-1; TRBD2 matches 9 bases. Germline V lookup: CDR1 SGHDT, CDR2 YYEEEE. This CDR3 comprises 15 residues. V lost 0 bases and J lost 5; bases outside the gene matches: 3. CDR3 residues: CASSLDLAGNNEQFF. The CDR3 region has the DNA TGTGCCAGCAGCTTGGATCTAGCGGGGAACAATGAGCAGTTCTTC.

This chain connects TRBV7-2 to TRBJ1-3; D gene unclear. The CDR3 totals 14 residues. CDR1 SGHTA and CDR2 FQGNSA come from the germline V gene. V lost 1 base and J lost 4, with 8 bases in between. DNA of the CDR3: TGTGCCAGCAGCTTAGGAGCTGCAGGAAACACCATATATTTT. It specifies CASSLGAAGNTIYF.

The count of this clone is one. This chain uses TRBV28 with TRBJ2-7; TRBD1 might be the D (6 bases). CDR1 is MDHEN and CDR2 is SYDVKM in the germline V gene. V lost 6 bases, J lost 3 bases, and 15 bases lay in between. The CDR3 sequence is 14 residues long. This chain's CDR3 is CASSSLDRHYEQYF. CDR3 bases: TGTGCCAGCAGCTCCTTGGACAGACACTACGAGCAGTACTTC.